This TCR beta chain was retrieved from a study of blood T cell repertoires in COVID-19. At the level of the study: Samples came from the United States, Italy and Spain, spanning acute and convalescent COVID-19. Sample material is recorded as cDNA or gDNA derived from T cells, B-cell-depleted T cells, or PBMCs.

Germline loops: CDR1 MNHEY, CDR2 SMNVEV (reference sequence). V was pared by 3 bases and J by 3 bases, with 11 bases between. The CDR3 runs 14 residues. Data came from immunoSEQ multiplex PCR; TCRdb stores just in-frame clones and leaves some out. The sample holds roughly 180,000 clones, around nine tenths seen once. This clonotype was sampled from a man aged 65 to 79 with active or convalescent COVID-19. Sequenced sample: peripheral blood. The chain recombines TRBV27 with TRBJ1-1, with D unclear. The CDR3 coding sequence is TGTGCCAGCAGTTTTACAGTTAGAGACACTGAAGCTTTCTTT. Amino acids: CASSFTVRDTEAFF.